This T cell receptor beta chain was documented in a study of blood T cell repertoires in COVID-19. Study in general: The origin of the acute and convalescent COVID-19 samples was the United States, Italy and Spain. T cells, B-cell-depleted T cells, or PBMCs provided the cDNA or gDNA that served as material.

Per germline, CDR1 MNHEY and CDR2 SVGAGI. The CDR3 runs to 12 residues. Trimming took 6 bases from V and 7 from J; bases not matched to a gene: 3. In the study's own analysis: Amplification with reference gene primers provided the estimates of nucleated cell counts. The method was immunoSEQ multiplex PCR; TCRdb's version includes in-frame clones alone and lacks a portion of them. The V and J calls and the clone size are those of that table, but D and trimming were determined from the DNA. Of 200,000 to 250,000 clones in the sample, around 86% were seen once. This clonotype originated in a man older than 75 with acute or convalescent COVID-19. The sample comprised peripheral blood. The V call is TRBV6-5, the J call TRBJ2-7, with 10 bases fitting TRBD2. The CDR3 is CASSPAGGEQYF. CDR3 in DNA: TGTGCCAGCAGCCCAGCGGGAGGGGAGCAGTACTTC.